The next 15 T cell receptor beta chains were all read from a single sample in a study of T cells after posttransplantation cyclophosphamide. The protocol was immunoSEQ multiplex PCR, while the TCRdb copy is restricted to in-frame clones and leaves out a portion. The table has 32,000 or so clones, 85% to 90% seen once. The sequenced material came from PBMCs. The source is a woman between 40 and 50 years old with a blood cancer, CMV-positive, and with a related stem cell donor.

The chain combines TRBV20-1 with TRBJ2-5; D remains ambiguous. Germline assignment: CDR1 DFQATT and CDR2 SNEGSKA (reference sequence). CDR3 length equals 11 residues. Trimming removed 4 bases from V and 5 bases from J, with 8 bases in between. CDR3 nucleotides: TGCAGTGCTACTAGTCAGGAGACCCAGTACTTC. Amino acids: CSATSQETQYF.

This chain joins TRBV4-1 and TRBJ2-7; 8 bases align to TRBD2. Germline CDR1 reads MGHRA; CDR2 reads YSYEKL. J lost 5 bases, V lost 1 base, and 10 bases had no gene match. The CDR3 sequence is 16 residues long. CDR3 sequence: CASSQAPRGGVDEQYF. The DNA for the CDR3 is TGCGCCAGCAGCCAAGCCCCCCGGGGGGGGGTTGACGAGCAGTACTTC.

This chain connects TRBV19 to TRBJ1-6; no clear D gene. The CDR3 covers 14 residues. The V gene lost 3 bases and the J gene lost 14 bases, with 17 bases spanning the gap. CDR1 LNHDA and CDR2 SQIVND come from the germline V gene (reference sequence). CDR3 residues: CASSILPPATALHF. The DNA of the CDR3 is TGTGCCAGTAGTATTCTGCCCCCAGCCACAGCCCTCCACTTT.

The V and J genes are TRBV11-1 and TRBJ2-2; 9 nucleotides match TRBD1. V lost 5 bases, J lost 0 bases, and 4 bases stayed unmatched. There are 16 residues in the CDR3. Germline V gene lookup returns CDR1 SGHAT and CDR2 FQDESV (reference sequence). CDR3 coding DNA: TGTGCCAGCAGCGAAAGGACAGGGGCGAACACCGGGGAGCTGTTTTTT. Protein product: CASSERTGANTGELFF.

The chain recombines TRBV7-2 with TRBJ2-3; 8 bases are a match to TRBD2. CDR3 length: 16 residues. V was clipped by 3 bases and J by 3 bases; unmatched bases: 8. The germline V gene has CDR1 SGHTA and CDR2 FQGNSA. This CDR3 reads CASSFQSGGLTDTQYF. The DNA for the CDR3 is TGTGCCAGCAGCTTTCAAAGCGGGGGACTAACAGATACGCAGTATTTT.

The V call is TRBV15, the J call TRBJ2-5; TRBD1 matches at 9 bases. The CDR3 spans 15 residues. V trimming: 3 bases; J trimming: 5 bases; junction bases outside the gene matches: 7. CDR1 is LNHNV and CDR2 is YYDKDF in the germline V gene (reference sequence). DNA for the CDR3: TGTGCCACCAGCAGTCCGGGACAGGGTTTGGAGACCCAGTACTTC. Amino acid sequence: CATSSPGQGLETQYF.

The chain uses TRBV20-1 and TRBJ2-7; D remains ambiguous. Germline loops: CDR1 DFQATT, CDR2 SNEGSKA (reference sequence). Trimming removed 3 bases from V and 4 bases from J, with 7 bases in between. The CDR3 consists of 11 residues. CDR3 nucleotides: TGCAGTGCTAGGCAGGTTTACGAGCAGTACTTC. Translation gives CSARQVYEQYF.

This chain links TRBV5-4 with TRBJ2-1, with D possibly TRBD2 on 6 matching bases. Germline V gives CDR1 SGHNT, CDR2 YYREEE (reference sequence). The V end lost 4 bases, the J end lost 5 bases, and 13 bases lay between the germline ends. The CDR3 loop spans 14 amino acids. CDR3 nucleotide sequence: TGTGCCAGCAGCCCAACCGGGAGAAACAATGAGCAGTTCTTC. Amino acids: CASSPTGRNNEQFF.

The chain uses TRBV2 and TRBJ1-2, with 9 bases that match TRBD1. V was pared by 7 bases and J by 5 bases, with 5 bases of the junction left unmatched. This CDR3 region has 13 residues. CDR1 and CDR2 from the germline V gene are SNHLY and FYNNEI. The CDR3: CASTDRGVYGYTF. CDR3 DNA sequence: TGTGCCAGCACTGACAGGGGGGTTTATGGCTACACCTTC.

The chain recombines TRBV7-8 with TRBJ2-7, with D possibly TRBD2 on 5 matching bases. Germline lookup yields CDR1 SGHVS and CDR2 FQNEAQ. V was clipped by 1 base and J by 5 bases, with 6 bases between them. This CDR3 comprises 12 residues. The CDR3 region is CASSLGGDEQYF. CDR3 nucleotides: TGTGCCAGCAGCTTAGGGGGAGACGAGCAGTACTTC. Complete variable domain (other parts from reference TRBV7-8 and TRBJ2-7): GAGVSQSPRYKVAKRGQDVALRCDPISGHVSLFWYQQALGQGPEFLTYFQNEAQLDKSGLPSDRFFAERPEGSVSTLKIQRTQQEDSAVYLCASSLGGDEQYFGPGTRLTVT.

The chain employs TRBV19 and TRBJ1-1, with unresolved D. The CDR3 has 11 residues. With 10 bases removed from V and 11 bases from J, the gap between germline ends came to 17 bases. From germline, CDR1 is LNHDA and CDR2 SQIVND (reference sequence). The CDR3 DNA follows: TGTGCCACCACCTTTCGAGGATGGGCTTTCTTT. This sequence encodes CATTFRGWAFF. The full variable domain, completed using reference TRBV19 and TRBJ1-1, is DGGITQSPKYLFRKEGQNVTLSCEQNLNHDAMYWYRQDPGQGLRLIYYSQIVNDFQKGDIAEGYSVSREKKESFPLTVTSAQKNPTAFYLCATTFRGWAFFGQGTRLTVV.

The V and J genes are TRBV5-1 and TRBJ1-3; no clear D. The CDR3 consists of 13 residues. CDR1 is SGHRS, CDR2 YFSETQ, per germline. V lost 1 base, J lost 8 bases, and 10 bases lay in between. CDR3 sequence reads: CASSLFGMDTIYF. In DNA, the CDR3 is TGCGCCAGCAGCTTGTTCGGTATGGACACCATATATTTT.

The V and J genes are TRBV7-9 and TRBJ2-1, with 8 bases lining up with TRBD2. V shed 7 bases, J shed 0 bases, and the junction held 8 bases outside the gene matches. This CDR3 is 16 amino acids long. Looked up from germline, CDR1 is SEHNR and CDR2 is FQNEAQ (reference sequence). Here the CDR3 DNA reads TGTGCCAGCATCGCGGTGGCGGGGGGCTCCTACAATGAGCAGTTCTTC. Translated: CASIAVAGGSYNEQFF.

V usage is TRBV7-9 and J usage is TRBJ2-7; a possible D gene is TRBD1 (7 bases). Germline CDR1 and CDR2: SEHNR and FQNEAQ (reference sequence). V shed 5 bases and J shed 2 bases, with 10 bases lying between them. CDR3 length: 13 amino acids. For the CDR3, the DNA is TGTGCCAGCAGCCCCAGGGGGGCCTACGAGCAGTACTTC. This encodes CASSPRGAYEQYF.

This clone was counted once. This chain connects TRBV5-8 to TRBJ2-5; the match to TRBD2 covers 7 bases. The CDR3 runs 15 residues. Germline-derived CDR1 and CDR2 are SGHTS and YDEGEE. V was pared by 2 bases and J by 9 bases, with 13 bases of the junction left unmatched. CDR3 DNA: TGTGCCAGCAGCTTTAGGACGGGGGGTTCCGTTGCCCAGTACTTC. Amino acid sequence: CASSFRTGGSVAQYF. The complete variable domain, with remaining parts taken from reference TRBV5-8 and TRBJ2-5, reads EAGVTQSPTHLIKTRGQQATLRCSPISGHTSVYWYQQALGLGLQFLLWYDEGEERNRGNFPPRFSGRQFPNYSSELNVNALELEDSALYLCASSFRTGGSVAQYFGPGTRLLVL.